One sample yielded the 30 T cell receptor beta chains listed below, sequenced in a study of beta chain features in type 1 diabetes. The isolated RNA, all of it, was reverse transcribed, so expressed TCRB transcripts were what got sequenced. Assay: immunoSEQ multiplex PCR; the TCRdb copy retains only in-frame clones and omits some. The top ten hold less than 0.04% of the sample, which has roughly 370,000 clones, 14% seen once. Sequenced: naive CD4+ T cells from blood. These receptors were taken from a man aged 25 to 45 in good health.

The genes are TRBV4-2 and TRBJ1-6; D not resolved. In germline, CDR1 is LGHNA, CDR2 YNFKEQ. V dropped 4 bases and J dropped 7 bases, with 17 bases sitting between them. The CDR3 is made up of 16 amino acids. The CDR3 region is CASSPTGELGNSPLHF. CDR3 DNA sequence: TGTGCCAGCAGCCCGACCGGGGAGCTGGGCAATTCACCCCTCCACTTT.

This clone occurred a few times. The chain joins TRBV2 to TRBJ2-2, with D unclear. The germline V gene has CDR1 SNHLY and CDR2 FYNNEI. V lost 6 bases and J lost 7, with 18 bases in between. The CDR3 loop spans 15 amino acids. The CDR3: CASRDPNPTGGELFF. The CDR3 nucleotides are TGTGCCAGCAGGGACCCGAACCCGACCGGCGGGGAGCTGTTTTTT.

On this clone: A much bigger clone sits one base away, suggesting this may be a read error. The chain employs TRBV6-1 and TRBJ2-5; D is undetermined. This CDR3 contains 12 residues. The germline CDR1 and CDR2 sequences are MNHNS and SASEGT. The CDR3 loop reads CAISESGETQYF. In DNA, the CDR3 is TGTGCCATCAGTGAGTCCGGGGAGACCCAGTACTTC.

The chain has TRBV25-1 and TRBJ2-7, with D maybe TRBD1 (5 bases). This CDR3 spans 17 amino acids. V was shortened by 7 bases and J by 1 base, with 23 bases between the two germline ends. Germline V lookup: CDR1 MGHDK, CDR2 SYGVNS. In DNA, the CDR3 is TGTGCCAGCACCCGAAGGTGGGCAGGGCCGACGTCCTACGAGCAGTACTTC. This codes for CASTRRWAGPTSYEQYF.

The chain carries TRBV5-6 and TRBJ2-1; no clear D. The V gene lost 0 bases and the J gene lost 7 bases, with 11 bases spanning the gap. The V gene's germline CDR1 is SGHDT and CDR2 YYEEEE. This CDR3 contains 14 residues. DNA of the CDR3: TGTGCCAGCAGCTTGGGTCTTGGATTTAATGAGCAGTTCTTC. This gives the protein CASSLGLGFNEQFF.

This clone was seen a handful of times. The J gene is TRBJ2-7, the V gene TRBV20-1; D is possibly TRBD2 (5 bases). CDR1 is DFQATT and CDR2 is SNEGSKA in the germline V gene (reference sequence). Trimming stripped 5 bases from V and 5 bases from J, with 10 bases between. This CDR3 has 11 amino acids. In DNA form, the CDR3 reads TGCAGTGCTCAGAGGCGGGACGAGCAGTACGTC. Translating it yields CSAQRRDEQYV.

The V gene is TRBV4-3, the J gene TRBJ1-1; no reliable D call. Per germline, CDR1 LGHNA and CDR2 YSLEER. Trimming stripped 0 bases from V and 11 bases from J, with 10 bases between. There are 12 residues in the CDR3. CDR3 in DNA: TGCGCCAGCAGCCAAGAGGGCCGCGACGCTTTCTTT. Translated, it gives CASSQEGRDAFF.

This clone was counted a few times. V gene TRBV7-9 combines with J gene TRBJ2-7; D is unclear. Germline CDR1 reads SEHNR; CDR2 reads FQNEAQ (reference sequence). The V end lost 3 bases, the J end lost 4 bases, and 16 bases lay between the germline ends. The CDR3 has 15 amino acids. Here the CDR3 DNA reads TGTGCCAGCAGCTTGTCCATGGGTGCAGCGTACGAGCAGTACGTC. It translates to CASSLSMGAAYEQYV.

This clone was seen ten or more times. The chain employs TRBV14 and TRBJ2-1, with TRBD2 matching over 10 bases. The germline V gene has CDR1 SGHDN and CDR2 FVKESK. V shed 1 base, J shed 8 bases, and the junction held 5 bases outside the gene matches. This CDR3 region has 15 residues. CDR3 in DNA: TGTGCCAGCAGCCAAGTTCTAGCGGGAGCGGATGAGCAGTTCTTC. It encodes CASSQVLAGADEQFF.

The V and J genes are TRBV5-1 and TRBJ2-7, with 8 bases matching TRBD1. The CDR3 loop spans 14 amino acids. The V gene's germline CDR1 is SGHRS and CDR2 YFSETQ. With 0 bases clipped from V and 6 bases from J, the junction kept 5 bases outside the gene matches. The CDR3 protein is CASSLGTGHAEQYV. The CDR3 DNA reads TGCGCCAGCAGCTTGGGGACAGGGCACGCCGAGCAGTACGTC.

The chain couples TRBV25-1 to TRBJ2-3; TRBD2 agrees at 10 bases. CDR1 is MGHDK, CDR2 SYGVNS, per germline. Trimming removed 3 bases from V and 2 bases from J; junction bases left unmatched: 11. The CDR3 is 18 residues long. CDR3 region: CASSEKTSGLAYTDTQYF. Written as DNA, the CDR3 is TGTGCCAGCAGTGAGAAGACTAGCGGGCTGGCTTACACAGATACGCAGTATTTT.

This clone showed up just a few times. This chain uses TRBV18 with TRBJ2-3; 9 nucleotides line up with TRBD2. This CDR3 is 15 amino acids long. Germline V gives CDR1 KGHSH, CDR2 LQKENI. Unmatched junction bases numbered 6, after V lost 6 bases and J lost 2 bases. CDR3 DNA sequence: TGTGCCAGCTCTCGGACTAGCGCTTACACAGATACGCAGTATTTT. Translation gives CASSRTSAYTDTQYF.

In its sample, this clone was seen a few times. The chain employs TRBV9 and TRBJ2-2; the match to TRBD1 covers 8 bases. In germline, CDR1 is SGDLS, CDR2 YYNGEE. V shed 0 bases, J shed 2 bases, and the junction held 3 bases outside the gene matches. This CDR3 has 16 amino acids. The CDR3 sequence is CASSVVQGANTGELFF. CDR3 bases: TGTGCCAGCAGCGTAGTCCAGGGGGCCAACACCGGGGAGCTGTTTTTT.

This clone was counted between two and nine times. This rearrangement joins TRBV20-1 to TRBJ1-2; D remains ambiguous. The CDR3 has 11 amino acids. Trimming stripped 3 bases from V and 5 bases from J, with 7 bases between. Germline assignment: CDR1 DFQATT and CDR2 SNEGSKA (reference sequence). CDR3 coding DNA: TGCAGTGCTAGGGCGCAATATGGCTACACCTTC. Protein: CSARAQYGYTF.

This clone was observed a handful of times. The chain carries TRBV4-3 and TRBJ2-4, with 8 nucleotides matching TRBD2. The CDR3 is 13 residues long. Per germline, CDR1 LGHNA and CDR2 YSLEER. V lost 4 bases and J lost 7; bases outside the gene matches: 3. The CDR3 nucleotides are TGCGCCAGCAGCCCGGGACTAGGGAACATTCAGTACTTC. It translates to CASSPGLGNIQYF.

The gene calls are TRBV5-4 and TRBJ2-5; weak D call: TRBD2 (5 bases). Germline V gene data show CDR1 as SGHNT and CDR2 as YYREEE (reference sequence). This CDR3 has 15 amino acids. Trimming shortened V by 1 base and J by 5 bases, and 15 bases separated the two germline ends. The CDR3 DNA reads TGTGCCAGCAGCTTGTCCGGGGTTAGGTTGGAGACCCAGTACTTC. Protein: CASSLSGVRLETQYF.

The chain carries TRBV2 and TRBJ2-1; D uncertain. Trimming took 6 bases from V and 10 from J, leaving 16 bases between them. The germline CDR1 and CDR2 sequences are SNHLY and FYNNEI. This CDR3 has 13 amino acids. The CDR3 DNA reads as TGTGCCAGCAGCTCAGATTTGGGCGGCGAGCAGTTCTTC. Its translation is CASSSDLGGEQFF.

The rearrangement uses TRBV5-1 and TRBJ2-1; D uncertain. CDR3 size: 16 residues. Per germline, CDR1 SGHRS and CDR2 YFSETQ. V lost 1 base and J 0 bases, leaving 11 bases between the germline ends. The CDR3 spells CASSLSEWSSYNEQFF. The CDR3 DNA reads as TGCGCCAGCAGCTTGTCTGAGTGGAGCTCCTACAATGAGCAGTTCTTC.

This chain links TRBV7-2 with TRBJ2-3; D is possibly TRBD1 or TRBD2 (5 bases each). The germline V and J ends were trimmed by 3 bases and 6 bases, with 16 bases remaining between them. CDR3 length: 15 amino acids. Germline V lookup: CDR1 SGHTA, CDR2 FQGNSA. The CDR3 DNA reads TGTGCCAGCAGCTTGACGGGACGACTCATCGATACGCAGTATTTT. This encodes CASSLTGRLIDTQYF.

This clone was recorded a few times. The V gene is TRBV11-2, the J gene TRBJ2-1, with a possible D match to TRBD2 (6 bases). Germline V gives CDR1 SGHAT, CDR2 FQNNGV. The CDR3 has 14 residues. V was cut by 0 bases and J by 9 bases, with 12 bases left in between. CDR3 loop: CASSLDQAGGEQFF. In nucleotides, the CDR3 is TGTGCCAGCAGCTTAGATCAAGCGGGCGGTGAGCAGTTCTTC.

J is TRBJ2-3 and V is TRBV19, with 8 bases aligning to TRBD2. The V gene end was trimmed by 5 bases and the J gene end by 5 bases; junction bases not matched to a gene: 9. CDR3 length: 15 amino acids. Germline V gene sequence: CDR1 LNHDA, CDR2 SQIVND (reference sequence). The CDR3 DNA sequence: TGTGCCAGTAGTGACACCGGGACTAGACGAGATACGCAGTATTTT. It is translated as CASSDTGTRRDTQYF.

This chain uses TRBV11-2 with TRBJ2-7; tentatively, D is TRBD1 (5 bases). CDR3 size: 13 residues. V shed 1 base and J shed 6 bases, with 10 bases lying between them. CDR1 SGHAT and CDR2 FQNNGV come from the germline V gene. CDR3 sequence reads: CASSLGRVSEQYV. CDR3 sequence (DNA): TGTGCCAGCAGCTTAGGCAGGGTTTCCGAGCAGTACGTC.

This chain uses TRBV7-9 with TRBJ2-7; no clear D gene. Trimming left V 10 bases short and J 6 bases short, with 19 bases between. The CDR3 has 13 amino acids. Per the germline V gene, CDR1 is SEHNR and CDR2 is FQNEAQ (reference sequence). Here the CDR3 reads CAIPGTLGTEQYF. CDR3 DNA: TGTGCCATTCCCGGTACCTTGGGAACCGAGCAGTACTTC.

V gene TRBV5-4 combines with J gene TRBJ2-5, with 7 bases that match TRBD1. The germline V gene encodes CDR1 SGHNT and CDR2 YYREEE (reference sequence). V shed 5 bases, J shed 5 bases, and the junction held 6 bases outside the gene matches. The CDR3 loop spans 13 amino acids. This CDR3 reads CASRTGSGETQYF. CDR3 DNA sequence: TGTGCCAGCAGGACAGGGAGTGGGGAGACCCAGTACTTC.

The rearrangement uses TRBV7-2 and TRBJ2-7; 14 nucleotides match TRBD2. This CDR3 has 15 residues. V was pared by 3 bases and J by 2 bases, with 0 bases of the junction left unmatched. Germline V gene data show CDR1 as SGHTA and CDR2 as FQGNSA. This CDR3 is CASSLGLAGAYEQYF. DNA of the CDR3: TGTGCCAGCAGCTTGGGACTAGCGGGGGCCTACGAGCAGTACTTC.

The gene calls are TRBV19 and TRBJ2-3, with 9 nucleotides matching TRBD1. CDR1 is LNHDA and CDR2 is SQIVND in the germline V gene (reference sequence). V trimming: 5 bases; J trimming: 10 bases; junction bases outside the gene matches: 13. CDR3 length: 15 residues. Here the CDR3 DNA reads TGTGCCAGTAGTGGCCGGGACAGGGCGGCCCTTGCGCAGTATTTT. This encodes CASSGRDRAALAQYF.

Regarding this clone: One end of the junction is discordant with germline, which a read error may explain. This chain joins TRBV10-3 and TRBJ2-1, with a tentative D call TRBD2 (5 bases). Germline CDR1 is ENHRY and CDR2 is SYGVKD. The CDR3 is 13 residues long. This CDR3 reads CAITEEVTGEQFF. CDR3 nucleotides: TGTGCCATCACTGAGGAGGTGACTGGTGAGCAGTTCTTC.

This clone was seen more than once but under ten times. CDR3 bases: TGTGCCATCACTTTGACAGGGGCTACAGATACGCAGTATTTT. Translation gives CAITLTGATDTQYF. The chain recombines TRBV10-3 with TRBJ2-3; TRBD1 matches at 8 bases. The CDR3 consists of 14 residues. J was trimmed by 3 bases and V by 7 bases; bases with no gene match: 6. The V gene's germline CDR1 is ENHRY and CDR2 SYGVKD.

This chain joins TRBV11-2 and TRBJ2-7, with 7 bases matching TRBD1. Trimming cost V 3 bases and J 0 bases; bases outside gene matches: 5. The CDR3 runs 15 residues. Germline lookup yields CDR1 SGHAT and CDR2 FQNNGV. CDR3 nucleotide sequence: TGTGCCAGCAGCTTGGGGACAGAGAGCTCCTACGAGCAGTACGTC. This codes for CASSLGTESSYEQYV.

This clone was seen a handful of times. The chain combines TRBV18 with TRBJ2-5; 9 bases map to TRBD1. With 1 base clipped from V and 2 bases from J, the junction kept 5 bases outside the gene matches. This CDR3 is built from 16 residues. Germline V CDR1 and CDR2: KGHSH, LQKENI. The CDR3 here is CASSPLGTGLQETQYF. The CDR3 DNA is TGTGCCAGCTCACCACTGGGGACAGGGTTACAAGAGACCCAGTACTTC.